The 18 T cell receptor beta chains below come from one sample, sequenced in a study of radiotherapy plus CTLA-4 blockade in lung cancer. Generated by immunoSEQ multiplex PCR, the TCRdb table keeps only in-frame clones and is missing some. This table has 65,000 to 90,000 clones, about nine tenths appearing once. Sequencing used peripheral blood, obtained from a patient treated with radiotherapy plus ipilimumab. The receptor set was obtained from a human donor with non-small cell lung cancer that progressed on radiotherapy plus ipilimumab.

CDR3 sequence (DNA): TGCAGCGTTGTGCTGGCACAGGCTGGCTACACCTTC. The encoded protein is CSVVLAQAGYTF. This sequence joins TRBV29-1 and TRBJ1-2; possibly TRBD1 for D (5 bases). CDR3 length: 12 residues. V lost 4 bases to trimming and J lost 7 bases, with 13 bases between them. Germline lookup yields CDR1 SQVTM and CDR2 ANQGSEA.

This chain connects TRBV30 to TRBJ2-1, with 7 nucleotides matching TRBD2. The CDR3 totals 13 residues. The germline CDR1 and CDR2 sequences are GTSNPN and SVGIG (reference sequence). V trimming: 3 bases; J trimming: 2 bases; junction bases outside the gene matches: 1. For the CDR3, the DNA is TGTGCCTGGAGAGGGAGGGCCTACAATGAGCAGTTCTTC. Protein product: CAWRGRAYNEQFF.

The rearrangement uses TRBV4-2 and TRBJ2-2; 12 bases line up with TRBD1. V was pared by 4 bases and J by 5 bases, with 8 bases of the junction left unmatched. CDR1 and CDR2 from the germline V gene are LGHNA and YNFKEQ. The CDR3 has 17 amino acids. The CDR3 is CASSPIGTGGGTGELFF. In DNA, the CDR3 is TGTGCCAGCAGCCCCATTGGGACAGGGGGCGGTACCGGGGAGCTGTTTTTT.

The chain has TRBV27 and TRBJ1-1; TRBD1 agrees at 10 bases. V was pared by 5 bases and J by 3 bases, with 9 bases of the junction left unmatched. The CDR3 is 16 amino acids. Germline V CDR1 and CDR2: MNHEY, SMNVEV (reference sequence). The CDR3 spells CASSPWDRGAYTEAFF. As DNA, the CDR3 is TGTGCCAGCAGTCCATGGGACAGGGGTGCGTACACTGAAGCTTTCTTT.

The V gene is TRBV4-1, the J gene TRBJ1-1; D gene uncertain. The V end was cut by 1 base, the J end by 1 base, with 4 bases between. This CDR3 contains 13 residues. CDR1 MGHRA and CDR2 YSYEKL come from the germline V gene. The CDR3 DNA is TGCGCCAGCAGCCAAGGTGGGAACACTGAAGCTTTCTTT. This gives the protein CASSQGGNTEAFF.

The chain couples TRBV6-4 to TRBJ2-7, with D perhaps matching TRBD2 (6 bases). CDR3 size: 12 residues. Germline CDR1 MRHNA, CDR2 SNTAGT. V was trimmed by 7 bases and J by 3 bases, leaving 10 bases between them. This chain's CDR3 is CASTRTIYEQYF. The CDR3 DNA reads as TGTGCCAGCACCAGGACTATCTACGAGCAGTACTTC.

V and J are TRBV7-9 and TRBJ1-1; 7 bases are a match to TRBD1. Germline assignment: CDR1 SEHNR and CDR2 FQNEAQ (reference sequence). The CDR3 consists of 14 residues. The ends lost 0 bases at V and 5 bases at J; junction bases unmatched: 3. In DNA, the CDR3 is TGTGCCAGCAGCTTAGCTTTGACAGGGACTGAAGCTTTCTTT. Its protein is CASSLALTGTEAFF.

In nucleotides, the CDR3 is TGTGCCAGCAGCTTCGACAGCGGGGACTCCTACAATGAGCAGTTCTTC. Amino acid sequence: CASSFDSGDSYNEQFF. This chain connects TRBV11-3 to TRBJ2-1, with 7 nucleotides matching TRBD2. The CDR3 loop spans 16 amino acids. The V and J ends lost 3 bases and 0 bases, in that order; junction bases with no gene match: 5. Germline V gene sequence: CDR1 SGHNT, CDR2 YENEEA.

The chain links TRBV9 to TRBJ2-7, with a weak D call TRBD1 (6 bases). This CDR3 is 15 amino acids long. V shed 0 bases and J shed 6 bases, with 16 bases lying between them. Germline CDR1 reads SGDLS; CDR2 reads YYNGEE. The CDR3 loop is CASSVVWRQGPEQYV. CDR3 DNA: TGTGCCAGCAGCGTAGTCTGGCGTCAGGGGCCCGAGCAGTACGTC.

This chain links TRBV9 with TRBJ1-1; maybe TRBD1 (5 bases). The ends were cut back, 0 bases at V and 5 bases at J, with 14 bases in the middle. The CDR3 sequence is 15 residues long. The germline CDR1 and CDR2 sequences are SGDLS and YYNGEE. CDR3 nucleotide sequence: TGTGCCAGCAGCGTAGATGGCAGGGCGGGTACTGAAGCTTTCTTT. Translation: CASSVDGRAGTEAFF.

The chain combines TRBV2 with TRBJ1-1; D uncertain. Germline CDR1 SNHLY, CDR2 FYNNEI. Trimming cost V 3 bases and J 1 base, with 12 bases left between them. CDR3 length: 15 residues. The CDR3, as DNA: TGTGCCAGCAGTGACCCGGTTGGGGAGAACACTGAAGCTTTCTTT. Its protein product is CASSDPVGENTEAFF.

The chain combines TRBV7-2 with TRBJ2-1; D not resolved. V was clipped by 5 bases and J by 12 bases, with 14 bases between them. CDR3 length: 12 residues. Germline V gene lookup returns CDR1 SGHTA and CDR2 FQGNSA. The CDR3 sequence: CASSKPRFGQFF. CDR3 DNA sequence: TGTGCCAGCAGCAAACCTCGGTTTGGGCAGTTCTTC.

The gene calls are TRBV18 and TRBJ2-3; no definite D call. Germline CDR1 and CDR2: KGHSH and LQKENI. The CDR3 spans 10 residues. Between the trimmed V and J ends, which lost 4 bases and 5 bases, there was a span of 1 base. CDR3 residues: CASSQDTQYF. DNA of the CDR3: TGTGCCAGCTCACAAGATACGCAGTATTTT.

The rearrangement links TRBV5-1 to TRBJ2-7; 14 bases align to TRBD2. Germline trimming cut 1 base from V and 3 bases from J; bases unmatched to any gene: 15. The CDR3 totals 20 residues. Germline V gives CDR1 SGHRS, CDR2 YFSETQ. CDR3 sequence reads: CASSLIHRPGLAGVRYEQYF. In nucleotides, the CDR3 is TGCGCCAGCAGCTTGATCCACAGGCCGGGACTAGCGGGAGTCCGCTACGAGCAGTACTTC.

The J gene is TRBJ2-4, the V gene TRBV27, with D unclear. Deletions cut 0 bases from V and 6 bases from J, with 6 bases between. Germline CDR1 MNHEY, CDR2 SMNVEV (reference sequence). The CDR3 is made up of 13 amino acids. CDR3 in amino acids: CASSLSRLNIQYF. Here the CDR3 DNA reads TGTGCCAGCAGTTTATCGCGCTTAAACATTCAGTACTTC.

The chain recombines TRBV18 with TRBJ1-5, with a tentative D call TRBD1 (6 bases). The V end lost 3 bases, the J end lost 4 bases, and 16 bases lay between the germline ends. CDR3 length: 16 residues. From germline, CDR1 is KGHSH and CDR2 LQKENI. The CDR3 DNA is TGTGCCAGCTCACCCCTCGAGGGGGGGGTAAATCAGCCCCAGCATTTT. Its protein product is CASSPLEGGVNQPQHF.

This clone was observed a single time. The V call is TRBV7-3, the J call TRBJ2-1; the D gene is possibly TRBD2 (5 bases). The V end was cut by 4 bases, the J end by 4 bases, with 8 bases between. Germline V gene data show CDR1 as SGHTA and CDR2 as FQGTGA. There are 13 residues in the CDR3. The CDR3 here is CASSSLGYNEQFF. The CDR3 region has the DNA TGTGCCAGCAGCTCACTAGGTTACAATGAGCAGTTCTTC.

The chain employs TRBV4-2 and TRBJ2-3, with 7 bases fitting TRBD2. The CDR3 runs 17 residues. Germline CDR1 and CDR2: LGHNA and YNFKEQ. Trimming removed 0 bases from V and 0 bases from J; junction bases left unmatched: 6. The DNA of the CDR3 is TGTGCCAGCAGCCAAGAACTACTAGCGCTGAGCACAGATACGCAGTATTTT. Protein product: CASSQELLALSTDTQYF.